This T cell receptor (beta chain) was sequenced for a study of vaccination and CD4 T cells after COVID-19. Study-wide background: Six males and four females, two Hispanic, made up the convalescents. Every participant had a vaccine, which was either BNT162b2 or mRNA-1273, given in two doses. SARS-CoV-2, HCoV-NL63, HCoV-OC43 and HCoV-229E supplied the overlapping spike peptides used to stimulate cells. A CEFX pool, an HIV-1 Nef pool, or no peptide went to control cultures.

Documented treatment: roughly 11-day PBMC culture with coronavirus spike peptide pools or control peptides (ViraFEST assay). The V end was cut by 6 bases, the J end by 5 bases, with 10 bases between. Per germline, CDR1 DFQATT and CDR2 SNEGSKA (reference sequence). The CDR3 consists of 11 residues. Scientists ran DNA taken from cultured CD4+ T cells through the Oncomine TCR Beta short-read assay for sequencing. TCRdb recomputed calls from the PCR reads with MiXCR, one row per CDR3 protein. The table shows nearly 11,000 distinct CDR3 sequences, with 70% occurring only once. Concerning this clonotype itself: The antigen is not known.

This receptor was obtained from a human donor who had recovered from COVID-19. The chain is built from TRBV20-1 and TRBJ1-1, with a possible D match to TRBD1 (5 bases). Sample: CD4+ T cells from blood, cultured in vitro. The CDR3 region has the DNA TGCAGTGCGACCCAGGGTACTGAAGCTTTCTTT. It codes for CSATQGTEAFF.